This T cell receptor beta chain originates from a study of T cells in Graves' hyperthyroidism and ophthalmopathy. Germline CDR1 MNHNS, CDR2 SASEGT. CDR3 length: 15 residues. V lost 5 bases, J lost 4 bases, and 10 bases stayed unmatched. From RNA transcripts, TCR beta CDR3 regions were amplified. Primed by the HTBI set, a first-round RT-PCR was run on the TCR CDR3. Using its own MiXCR run on the multiplex PCR reads, TCRdb lists one record per CDR3 protein. The sample has around 380,000 distinct CDR3 sequences; approximately 12% are singletons. The hyperthyroidism was newly diagnosed and had lasted under 2 months; the patients were aged 18 to 65. Exclusion criteria comprised uncontrolled infection, other autoimmune disease, pregnancy or lactation. Notes on the study in general: Progression to ophthalmopathy was predicted a median of approximately seven months early. Within blood appeared most thyroid clonotypes that had expanded above 0.001.

At least ten counts were recorded for this clonotype. The antigen is undetermined. This TCR derives from a young man with Graves' hyperthyroidism that later progressed to Graves' ophthalmopathy. Sequenced input: blood. V is TRBV6-1 and J is TRBJ1-1; 7 bases agree with TRBD1. The CDR3 here is CASSRQGLLGTEAFF. The CDR3 DNA reads TGTGCCAGCAGTAGACAGGGACTTTTGGGCACTGAAGCTTTCTTT.